The clone carrying this TCR beta chain was recorded at least ten times. Germline V gene lookup returns CDR1 DFQATT and CDR2 SNEGSKA (reference sequence). The length of the CDR3 is 13 residues. The V end was cut by 1 base, the J end by 1 base, with 6 bases between. These data come from a study of T-cell reconstitution after alpha-beta-depleted transplantation in children. Unique molecular identifiers featured in how the TCRbeta library was prepared. TCRdb passed the PCR reads through MiXCR, listing each CDR3 protein once. Of around 580,000 distinct CDR3 sequences listed, about 23% were seen once; the top ten hold 13% to 15%.

V usage is TRBV20-1 and J usage is TRBJ2-3, with no clear D. The sample consisted of PBMCs, mostly from graft donor cells, taken 360 days after TCRalphabeta/CD19-depleted stem cell transplant. The receptor was isolated from a boy less than two years old who had a stem cell transplant for acute myeloid leukemia, so the T cells may come from the graft donor. The CDR3 here is CSARVGGTDTQYF. The CDR3, as DNA: TGCAGTGCTAGAGTTGGGGGCACAGATACGCAGTATTTT.